This T cell receptor beta chain was sequenced for a study of blood T cell repertoires in COVID-19. Study background: T cells, B-cell-depleted T cells, or PBMCs supplied cDNA or gDNA.

Between the trimmed V and J ends, which lost 1 base and 9 bases, there was a span of 4 bases. Germline loops: CDR1 LNHNV, CDR2 YYDKDF (reference sequence). CDR3 length equals 11 residues. TCRdb's copy holds only in-frame clones and misses some; the assay was immunoSEQ multiplex PCR. Of approximately 46,000 clones in the sample, more than 65% were seen once. The V and J genes are TRBV15 and TRBJ2-1; D gene ambiguous. The specimen sequenced was peripheral blood. This TCR came from a woman between 70 and 85 years old with acute or convalescent COVID-19. The CDR3 coding sequence is TGTGCCACCAGCAGAGTTCGTGAGCAGTTCTTC. It encodes CATSRVREQFF.